This T cell receptor (beta chain) was profiled in a study of blood T cell repertoires in COVID-19. The CDR3 covers 17 residues. V lost 4 bases and J lost 3, with 22 bases in between. Germline CDR1 and CDR2: MDHEN and SYDVKM. Clones were sequenced by immunoSEQ multiplex PCR, and TCRdb holds only the in-frame ones, with some missing. The sample contains roughly 220,000 clones, around three quarters of which appear only once. The sequence was collected from a woman in her 70s with acute or convalescent COVID-19. The chain links TRBV28 to TRBJ2-7; D is possibly TRBD1 (6 bases). The sequencing input was peripheral blood. The CDR3 nucleotides read TGTGCCAGCAGTTCATCCCCCGGGACATCAGACGACTACGAGCAGTACTTC. Its protein is CASSSSPGTSDDYEQYF.